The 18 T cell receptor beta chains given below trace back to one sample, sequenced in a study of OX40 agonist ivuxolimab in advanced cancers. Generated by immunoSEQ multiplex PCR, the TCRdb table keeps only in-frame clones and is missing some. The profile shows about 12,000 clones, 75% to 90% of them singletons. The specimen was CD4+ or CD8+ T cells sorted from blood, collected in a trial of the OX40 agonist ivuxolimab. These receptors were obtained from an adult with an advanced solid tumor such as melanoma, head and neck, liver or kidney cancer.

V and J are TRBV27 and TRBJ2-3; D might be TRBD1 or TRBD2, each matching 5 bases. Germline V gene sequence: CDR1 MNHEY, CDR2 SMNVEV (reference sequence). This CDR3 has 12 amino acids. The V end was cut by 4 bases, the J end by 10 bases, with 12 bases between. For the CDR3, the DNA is TGTGCCAGCAGTTGGGACGGCTTTGCGCAGTATTTT. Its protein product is CASSWDGFAQYF.

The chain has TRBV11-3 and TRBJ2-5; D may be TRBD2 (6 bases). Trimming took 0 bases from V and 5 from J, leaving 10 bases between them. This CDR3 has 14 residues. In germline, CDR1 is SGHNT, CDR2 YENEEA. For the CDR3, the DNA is TGTGCCAGCAGCTTAGAGGGTAGCGGCGAGACCCAGTACTTC. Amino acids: CASSLEGSGETQYF.

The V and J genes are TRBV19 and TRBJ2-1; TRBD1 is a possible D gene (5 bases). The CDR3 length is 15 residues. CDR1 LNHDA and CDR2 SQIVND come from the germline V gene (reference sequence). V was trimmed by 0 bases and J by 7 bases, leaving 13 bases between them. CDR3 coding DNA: TGTGCCAGTAGTATAGATCAAGGACAAGGGAATGAGCAGTTCTTC. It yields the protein CASSIDQGQGNEQFF.

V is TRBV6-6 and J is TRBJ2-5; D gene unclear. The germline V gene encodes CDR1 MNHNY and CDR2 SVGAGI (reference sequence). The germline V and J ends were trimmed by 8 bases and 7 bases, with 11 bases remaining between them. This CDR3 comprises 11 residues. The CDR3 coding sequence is TGTGCCAGCGGGCTAGGTGGGACCCAGTACTTC. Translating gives CASGLGGTQYF.

CDR3 bases: TGTGCCAGCAGTGTGAATACCGGGACAGGGGTAGATACGCAGTATTTT. Translating gives CASSVNTGTGVDTQYF. The chain couples TRBV6-4 to TRBJ2-3, with TRBD1 matching 10 bases. The J segment lost 5 bases and the V segment lost 4 bases, leaving 9 bases of the junction unmatched. Per germline, CDR1 MRHNA and CDR2 SNTAGT. This CDR3 is 16 amino acids long.

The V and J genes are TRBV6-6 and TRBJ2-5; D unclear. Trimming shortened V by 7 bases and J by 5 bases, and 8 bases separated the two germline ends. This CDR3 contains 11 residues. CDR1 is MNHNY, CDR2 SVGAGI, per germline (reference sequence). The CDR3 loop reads CASIFMETQYF. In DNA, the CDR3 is TGTGCCAGCATCTTTATGGAGACCCAGTACTTC.

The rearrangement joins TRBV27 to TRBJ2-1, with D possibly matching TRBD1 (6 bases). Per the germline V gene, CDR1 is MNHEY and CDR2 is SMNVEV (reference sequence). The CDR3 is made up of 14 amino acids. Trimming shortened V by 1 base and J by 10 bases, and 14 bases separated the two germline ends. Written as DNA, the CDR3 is TGTGCCAGCAGTTTATGGGCCAGGGGTCGGGAGCAGTTCTTC. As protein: CASSLWARGREQFF.

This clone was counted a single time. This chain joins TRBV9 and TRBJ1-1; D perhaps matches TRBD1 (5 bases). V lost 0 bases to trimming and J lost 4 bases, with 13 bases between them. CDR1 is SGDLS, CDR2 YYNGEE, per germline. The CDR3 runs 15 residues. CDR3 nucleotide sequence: TGTGCCAGCAGCGTAGCTGGGGGGTCGGGCACTGAAGCTTTCTTT. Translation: CASSVAGGSGTEAFF.

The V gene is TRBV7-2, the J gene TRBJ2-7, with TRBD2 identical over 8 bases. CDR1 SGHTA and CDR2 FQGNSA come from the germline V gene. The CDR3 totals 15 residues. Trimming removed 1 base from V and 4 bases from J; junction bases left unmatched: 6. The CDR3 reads CASSLEGSGVYEQYF. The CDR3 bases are TGTGCCAGCAGCTTAGAGGGTAGCGGGGTGTACGAGCAGTACTTC.

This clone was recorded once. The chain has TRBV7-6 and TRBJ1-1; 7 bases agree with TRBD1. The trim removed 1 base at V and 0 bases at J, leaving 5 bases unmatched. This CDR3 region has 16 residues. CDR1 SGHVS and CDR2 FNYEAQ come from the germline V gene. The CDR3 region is CASSLVGQSMNTEAFF. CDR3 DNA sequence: TGTGCCAGCAGCTTAGTGGGACAGTCCATGAACACTGAAGCTTTCTTT. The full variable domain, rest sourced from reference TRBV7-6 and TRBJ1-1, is GAGVSQSPRYKVTKRGQDVALRCDPISGHVSLYWYRQALGQGPEFLTYFNYEAQQDKSGLPNDRFSAERPEGSISTLTIQRTEQRDSAMYRCASSLVGQSMNTEAFFGQGTRLTVV.

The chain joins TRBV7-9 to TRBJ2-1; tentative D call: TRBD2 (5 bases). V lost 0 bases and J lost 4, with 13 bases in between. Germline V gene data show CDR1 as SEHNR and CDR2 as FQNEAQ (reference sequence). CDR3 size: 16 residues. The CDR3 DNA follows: TGTGCCAGCAGCTTAGCTTCGGGCGGGCAGTACAATGAGCAGTTCTTC. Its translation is CASSLASGGQYNEQFF.

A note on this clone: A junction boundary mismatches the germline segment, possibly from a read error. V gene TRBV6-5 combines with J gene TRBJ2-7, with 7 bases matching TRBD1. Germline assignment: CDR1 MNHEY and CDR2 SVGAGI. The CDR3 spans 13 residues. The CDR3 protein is CTSSLTGSHEQYF. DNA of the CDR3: TGTACCAGCAGCTTGACAGGGTCCCACGAGCAGTACTTC.

CDR3 nucleotide sequence: TGTGCCATCAGTGAGCGAGGGGGGGCCACCGGGGAGCTGTTTTTT. It translates to CAISERGGATGELFF. This sequence joins TRBV10-3 and TRBJ2-2, with TRBD2 as a possible D gene (7 bases). In germline, CDR1 is ENHRY, CDR2 SYGVKD. The V and J ends lost 2 bases and 4 bases respectively, with 11 bases between them. This CDR3 region has 15 residues.

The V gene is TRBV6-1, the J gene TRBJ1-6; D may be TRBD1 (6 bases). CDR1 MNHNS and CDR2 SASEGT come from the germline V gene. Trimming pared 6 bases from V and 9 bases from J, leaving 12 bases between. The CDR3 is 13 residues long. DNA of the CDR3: TGTGCCAGCAGACAGGGTTGGGGTTCACCCCTCCACTTT. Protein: CASRQGWGSPLHF.

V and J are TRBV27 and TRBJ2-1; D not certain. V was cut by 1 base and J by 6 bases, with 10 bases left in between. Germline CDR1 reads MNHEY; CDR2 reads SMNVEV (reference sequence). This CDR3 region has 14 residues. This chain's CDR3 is CASSLWPAPNEQFF. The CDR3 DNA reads TGTGCCAGCAGTTTATGGCCAGCCCCCAATGAGCAGTTCTTC.

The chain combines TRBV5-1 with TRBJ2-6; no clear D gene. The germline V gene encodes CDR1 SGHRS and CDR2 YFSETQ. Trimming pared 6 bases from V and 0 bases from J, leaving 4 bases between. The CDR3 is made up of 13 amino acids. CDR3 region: CASKLSGANVLTF. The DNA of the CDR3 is TGCGCCAGCAAACTCTCTGGGGCCAACGTCCTGACTTTC.

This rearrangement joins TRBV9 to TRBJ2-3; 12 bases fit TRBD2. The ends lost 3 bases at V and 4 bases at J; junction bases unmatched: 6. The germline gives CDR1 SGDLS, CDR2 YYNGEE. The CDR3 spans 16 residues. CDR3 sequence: CASSAASGGASDTQYF. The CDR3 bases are TGTGCCAGCAGCGCCGCTAGCGGGGGGGCGTCAGATACGCAGTATTTT.

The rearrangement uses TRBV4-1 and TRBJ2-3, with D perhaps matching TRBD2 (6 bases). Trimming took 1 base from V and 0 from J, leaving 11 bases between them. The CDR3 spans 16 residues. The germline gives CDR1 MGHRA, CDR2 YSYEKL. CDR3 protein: CASSQAGDSSTDTQYF. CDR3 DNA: TGCGCCAGCAGCCAAGCCGGGGACTCTAGCACAGATACGCAGTATTTT.